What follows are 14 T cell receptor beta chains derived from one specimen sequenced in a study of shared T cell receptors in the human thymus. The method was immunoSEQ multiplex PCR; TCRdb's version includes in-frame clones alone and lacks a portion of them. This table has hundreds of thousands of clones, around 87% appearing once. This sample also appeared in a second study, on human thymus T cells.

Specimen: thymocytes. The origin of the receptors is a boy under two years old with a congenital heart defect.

CDR3 DNA sequence: TGTGCCAGCAGTGTTCAATCGCGGGAGAACCCCAACTACGAGCAGTACTTC. Its translation: CASSVQSRENPNYEQYF. J is TRBJ2-7 and V is TRBV2, with TRBD2 matching over 7 bases. V lost 4 bases to trimming and J lost 3 bases; unmatched junction nucleotides: 15. The CDR3 loop spans 17 amino acids. Germline V gene data show CDR1 as SNHLY and CDR2 as FYNNEI.

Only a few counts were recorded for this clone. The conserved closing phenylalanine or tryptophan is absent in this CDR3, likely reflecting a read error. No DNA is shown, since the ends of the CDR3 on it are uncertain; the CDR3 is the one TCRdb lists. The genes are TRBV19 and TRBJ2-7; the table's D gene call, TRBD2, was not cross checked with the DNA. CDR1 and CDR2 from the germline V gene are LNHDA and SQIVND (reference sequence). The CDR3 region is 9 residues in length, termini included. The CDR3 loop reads CASSIGREK.

This CDR3 is CASSLSGQQAPNEKLFF. The CDR3 DNA is TGTGCCAGCAGTTTGTCGGGACAACAAGCTCCTAATGAAAAACTGTTTTTT. The chain has TRBV28 and TRBJ1-4, with D possibly being TRBD1 (6 bases). The CDR3 runs to 17 residues. Trimming removed 3 bases from V and 3 bases from J, with 17 bases in between. Germline V gene lookup returns CDR1 MDHEN and CDR2 SYDVKM.

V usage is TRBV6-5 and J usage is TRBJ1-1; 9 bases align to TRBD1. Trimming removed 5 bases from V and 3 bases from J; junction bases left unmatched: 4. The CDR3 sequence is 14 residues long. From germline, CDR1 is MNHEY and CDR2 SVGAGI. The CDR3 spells CASSGQGSDTEAFF. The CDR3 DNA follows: TGTGCCAGCAGTGGACAGGGGAGCGACACTGAAGCTTTCTTT.

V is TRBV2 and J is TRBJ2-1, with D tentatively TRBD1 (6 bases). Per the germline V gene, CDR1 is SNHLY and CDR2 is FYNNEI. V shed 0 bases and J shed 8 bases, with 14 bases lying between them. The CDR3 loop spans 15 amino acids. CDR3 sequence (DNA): TGTGCCAGCAGTGAAGCGCTCAGGGGCTATCATGAGCAGTTCTTC. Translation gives CASSEALRGYHEQFF.

This CDR3 reads CASSPPHGRGRYEQYF. The DNA of the CDR3 is TGTGCCAGCAGCCCCCCCCACGGCAGGGGGCGATACGAGCAGTACTTC. The gene calls are TRBV9 and TRBJ2-7; 8 positions match TRBD1. The length of the CDR3 is 16 residues. With 4 bases clipped from V and 4 bases from J, the junction kept 13 bases outside the gene matches. The germline CDR1 and CDR2 sequences are SGDLS and YYNGEE.

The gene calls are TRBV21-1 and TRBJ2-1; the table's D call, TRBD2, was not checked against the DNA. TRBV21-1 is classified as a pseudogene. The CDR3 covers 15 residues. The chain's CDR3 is CASSIPSGSYNEQFF. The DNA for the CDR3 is TGTGCCAGCAGCATTCCTAGCGGCTCCTACAATGAGCAGTTCTTC.

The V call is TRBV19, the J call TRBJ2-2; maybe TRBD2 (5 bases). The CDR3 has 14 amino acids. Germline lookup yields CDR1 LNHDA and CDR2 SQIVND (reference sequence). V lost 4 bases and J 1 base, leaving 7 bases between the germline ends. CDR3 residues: CASSRERNTGELFF. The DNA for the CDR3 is TGTGCCAGTAGTAGGGAGAGGAACACCGGGGAGCTGTTTTTT.

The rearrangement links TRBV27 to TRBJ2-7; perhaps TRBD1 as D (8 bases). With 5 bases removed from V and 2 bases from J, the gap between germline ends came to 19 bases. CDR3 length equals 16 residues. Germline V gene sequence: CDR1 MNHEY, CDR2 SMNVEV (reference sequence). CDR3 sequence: CASSTETQGGTYEQYF. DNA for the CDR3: TGTGCCAGCAGTACGGAAACACAGGGGGGGACCTACGAGCAGTACTTC.

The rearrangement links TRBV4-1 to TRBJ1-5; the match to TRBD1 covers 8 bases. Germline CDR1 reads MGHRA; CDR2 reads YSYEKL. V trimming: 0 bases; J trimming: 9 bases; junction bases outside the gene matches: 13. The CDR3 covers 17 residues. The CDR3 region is CASSQDEQGGPRAPQHF. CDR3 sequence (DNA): TGCGCCAGCAGCCAAGATGAACAGGGGGGGCCGCGGGCGCCCCAGCATTTT.

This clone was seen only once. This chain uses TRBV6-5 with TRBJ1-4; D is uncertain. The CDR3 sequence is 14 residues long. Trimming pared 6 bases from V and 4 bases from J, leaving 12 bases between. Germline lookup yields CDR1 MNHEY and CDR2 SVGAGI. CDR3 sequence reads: CASRGLDGNEKLFF. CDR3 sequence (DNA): TGTGCCAGCAGGGGTCTAGACGGTAATGAAAAACTGTTTTTT.

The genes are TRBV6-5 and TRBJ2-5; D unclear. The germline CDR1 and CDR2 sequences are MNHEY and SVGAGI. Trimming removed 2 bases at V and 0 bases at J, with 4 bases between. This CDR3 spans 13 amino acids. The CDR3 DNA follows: TGTGCCAGCAGTTACGCGTACCAAGAGACCCAGTACTTC. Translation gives CASSYAYQETQYF.

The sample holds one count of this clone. CDR3 sequence reads: CAIPGRGTEAFF. DNA for the CDR3: TGTGCCATCCCAGGTCGGGGCACTGAAGCTTTCTTT. This rearrangement joins TRBV6-1 to TRBJ1-1; no clear D gene. V lost 10 bases and J lost 4, with 13 bases in between. This CDR3 region has 12 residues. Germline V CDR1 and CDR2: MNHNS, SASEGT.

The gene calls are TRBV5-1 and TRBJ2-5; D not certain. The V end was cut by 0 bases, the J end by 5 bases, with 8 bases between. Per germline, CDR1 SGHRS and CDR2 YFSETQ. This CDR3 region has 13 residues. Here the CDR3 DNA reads TGCGCCAGCAGCTTGGAAGTGCGGGAGACCCAGTACTTC. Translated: CASSLEVRETQYF.